Below, one T cell receptor (beta chain) is given with its context. Its antigen is not identified. This record comes from a study of cytomegalovirus exposure and HLA in healthy donors. Study-wide results and caveats: DRB1 had the most TCR associations and HLA-C the fewest, a later analysis found, with rates varying by HLA locus. Analysis was carried out at a later point, and it linked a missense DCLRE1C variant to TCR beta V- and J-gene trimming.

The CDR3 spans 19 residues. Germline CDR1 SEHNR, CDR2 FQNEAQ (reference sequence). With V trimmed by 1 base and J by 0 bases, 12 bases remained unmatched. Vbeta (60) and Jbeta (13) primers were used in the PCR. Repertoires were generated with immunoSEQ multiplex PCR, while TCRdb's copy carries only in-frame clones and drops some. The sample contains 180,000 or so clones, roughly 79% of which appear only once. This TCR derives from a man in his fifties or sixties in good health and CMV-seropositive. Sample: PBMCs. The chain joins TRBV7-9 to TRBJ1-1; 9 bases are a match to TRBD1. CDR3 in amino acids: CASSLGSEQGAYMNTEAFF. CDR3 coding DNA: TGTGCCAGCAGCTTAGGGTCGGAACAGGGGGCCTATATGAACACTGAAGCTTTCTTT.